These 17 T cell receptor beta chains were all obtained from the same sample, sequenced in a study of blood T cell repertoires in COVID-19. Produced via immunoSEQ multiplex PCR; TCRdb's table is partial and in-frame only. This sample has about 100,000 clones, with about nine tenths found just once. The sequenced sample consisted of peripheral blood. These TCRs come from a man aged 65 to 85 with acute or convalescent COVID-19.

The rearrangement links TRBV28 to TRBJ1-2; no reliable D call. The V gene's germline CDR1 is MDHEN and CDR2 SYDVKM. The CDR3 totals 11 residues. With 7 bases removed from V and 0 bases from J, the gap between germline ends came to 3 bases. The chain's CDR3 is CASTANYGYTF. CDR3 nucleotides: TGTGCCAGCACCGCTAACTATGGCTACACCTTC.

The genes are TRBV12-3 or TRBV12-4 and TRBJ1-2; D unresolved. V shed 1 base and J shed 8 bases, with 8 bases lying between them. This CDR3 is built from 12 residues. The DNA for the CDR3 is TGTGCCAGCAGTTTAGATCTGAGGGGCTACACCTTC. As protein: CASSLDLRGYTF.

CDR3 region: CASRGGGPQETQYF. The CDR3 nucleotides read TGTGCCAGTAGGGGCGGGGGGCCTCAAGAGACCCAGTACTTC. The chain employs TRBV19 and TRBJ2-5; 8 bases agree with TRBD2. There are 14 residues in the CDR3. CDR1 LNHDA and CDR2 SQIVND come from the germline V gene (reference sequence). J was trimmed by 2 bases and V by 6 bases; bases with no gene match: 5.

The chain couples TRBV6-5 to TRBJ1-2; D call uncertain. Germline CDR1 reads MNHEY; CDR2 reads SVGAGI. The germline V and J ends were trimmed by 0 bases and 7 bases, with 12 bases remaining between them. The CDR3 spans 14 residues. This CDR3 is CASSYSRARGGYTF. The CDR3, as DNA: TGTGCCAGCAGTTACTCGCGGGCCCGGGGTGGCTACACCTTC.

The chain has TRBV28 and TRBJ2-1, with a possible D match to TRBD2 (5 bases). The V end was cut by 6 bases, the J end by 6 bases, with 18 bases between. CDR1 is MDHEN, CDR2 SYDVKM, per germline. This CDR3 has 15 amino acids. CDR3 DNA: TGTGCCAGCAGATTCAGTGGGTCCCGGGGCAATGAGCAGTTCTTC. Protein: CASRFSGSRGNEQFF.

The genes are TRBV6-5 and TRBJ2-1; the match to TRBD1 covers 7 bases. The CDR3 runs to 13 residues. Trimming took 4 bases from V and 11 from J; bases not matched to a gene: 8. Germline V gene data show CDR1 as MNHEY and CDR2 as SVGAGI. This CDR3 is CASSSRQGLKQFF. The CDR3 DNA reads TGTGCCAGCAGTTCACGACAGGGTCTTAAGCAGTTCTTC.

The chain carries TRBV6-5 and TRBJ2-4; TRBD2 might be the D (6 bases). The CDR3 loop spans 14 amino acids. Trimming shortened V by 7 bases and J by 2 bases, and 12 bases separated the two germline ends. The V gene's germline CDR1 is MNHEY and CDR2 SVGAGI. DNA of the CDR3: TGTGCCAGCACTCCCGGAGGGTCCAAAAACATTCAGTACTTC. Encoded protein: CASTPGGSKNIQYF.

The chain joins TRBV3-1 (or the pseudogene TRBV3-2) to TRBJ2-7, with D perhaps matching TRBD1 (5 bases). Trimming took off 1 base at V and 0 bases at J, with 13 bases between the two ends. The CDR3 runs 16 residues. The germline gives CDR1 LGHDT, CDR2 YNNKEL (reference sequence). The CDR3 loop reads CASSQVPDSLSYEQYF. The CDR3 nucleotides are TGTGCCAGCAGCCAAGTCCCTGACAGTCTCTCCTACGAGCAGTACTTC.

This chain links TRBV24-1 with TRBJ2-1, with a weak D call TRBD1 (7 bases). CDR1 is KGHDR and CDR2 is SFDVKD in the germline V gene. The CDR3 consists of 16 residues. V was cut by 3 bases and J by 1 base, with 12 bases left in between. CDR3 residues: CATSDTRGDSYNEQFF. CDR3 nucleotides: TGTGCCACCAGTGATACCAGGGGGGATTCCTACAATGAGCAGTTCTTC.

The chain has TRBV3-1 (or the pseudogene TRBV3-2) and TRBJ2-7, with TRBD2 as a possible D gene (5 bases). CDR3 size: 12 residues. Trimming pared 0 bases from V and 7 bases from J, leaving 7 bases between. Germline CDR1 and CDR2: LGHDT and YNNKEL (reference sequence). Written as DNA, the CDR3 is TGTGCCAGCAGCCAAGATCGGGGAGAGCAGTACTTC. Its translation: CASSQDRGEQYF.

The V call is TRBV7-6, the J call TRBJ1-5, with D unclear. The CDR3 consists of 16 residues. V lost 1 base to trimming and J lost 11 bases, with 21 bases between them. Per the germline V gene, CDR1 is SGHVS and CDR2 is FNYEAQ. The CDR3 region is CASSLGLRAAPMSQHF. CDR3 nucleotide sequence: TGTGCCAGCAGCTTAGGACTAAGGGCCGCCCCGATGTCCCAGCATTTT.

V is TRBV7-9 and J is TRBJ2-5, with D tentatively TRBD1 (6 bases). The V gene's germline CDR1 is SEHNR and CDR2 FQNEAQ (reference sequence). This CDR3 has 15 residues. Trimming cost V 0 bases and J 2 bases, with 10 bases left between them. CDR3 sequence: CASSLARGEQETQYF. CDR3 coding DNA: TGTGCCAGCAGCTTAGCCAGGGGCGAGCAAGAGACCCAGTACTTC.

This clone has just one count. The V call is TRBV18, the J call TRBJ1-2; 7 positions agree with TRBD1. The junction had 5 bases not matched to a gene; V was cut back by 3 bases and J by 4 bases. The CDR3 covers 14 residues. In germline, CDR1 is KGHSH, CDR2 LQKENI. CDR3 DNA sequence: TGTGCCAGCTCACCTGGAGGACAGGCCTATGGCTACACCTTC. It encodes CASSPGGQAYGYTF.

The chain uses TRBV12-3 or TRBV12-4 and TRBJ1-6, with TRBD1 as a possible D gene (6 bases). The CDR3 is 13 residues long. Trimming took 3 bases from V and 7 from J, leaving 7 bases between them. As DNA, the CDR3 is TGTGCCAGCAGTTTTGACAGGAATTCACCCCTCCACTTT. Encoded protein: CASSFDRNSPLHF.

The count of this clone is one. The chain combines TRBV30 with TRBJ1-4; D is uncertain. The CDR3 is 13 residues long. Germline assignment: CDR1 GTSNPN and CDR2 SVGIG (reference sequence). Trimming cost V 0 bases and J 8 bases, with 10 bases left between them. The CDR3 region is CAWSVGGREKLFF. The CDR3 nucleotides are TGTGCCTGGAGTGTGGGCGGGAGGGAAAAACTGTTTTTT.

The chain is built from TRBV5-8 and TRBJ2-7; no firm D call. Trimming cost V 0 bases and J 2 bases, with 6 bases left between them. The CDR3 has 13 amino acids. CDR1 is SGHTS and CDR2 is YDEGEE in the germline V gene. In DNA form, the CDR3 reads TGTGCCAGCAGCTTGGACACAACCTACGAGCAGTACTTC. Its translation: CASSLDTTYEQYF.

The chain carries TRBV21-1 and TRBJ1-5; TRBD1 reflects the table's D call only, with no check against the DNA. TRBV21-1 has pseudogene status. The CDR3 loop spans 16 amino acids. Written as DNA, the CDR3 is TGTGCCAGCAGCAAAACGGACAGGGGAGGCAATCAGCCCCAGCATTTT. Translating gives CASSKTDRGGNQPQHF.